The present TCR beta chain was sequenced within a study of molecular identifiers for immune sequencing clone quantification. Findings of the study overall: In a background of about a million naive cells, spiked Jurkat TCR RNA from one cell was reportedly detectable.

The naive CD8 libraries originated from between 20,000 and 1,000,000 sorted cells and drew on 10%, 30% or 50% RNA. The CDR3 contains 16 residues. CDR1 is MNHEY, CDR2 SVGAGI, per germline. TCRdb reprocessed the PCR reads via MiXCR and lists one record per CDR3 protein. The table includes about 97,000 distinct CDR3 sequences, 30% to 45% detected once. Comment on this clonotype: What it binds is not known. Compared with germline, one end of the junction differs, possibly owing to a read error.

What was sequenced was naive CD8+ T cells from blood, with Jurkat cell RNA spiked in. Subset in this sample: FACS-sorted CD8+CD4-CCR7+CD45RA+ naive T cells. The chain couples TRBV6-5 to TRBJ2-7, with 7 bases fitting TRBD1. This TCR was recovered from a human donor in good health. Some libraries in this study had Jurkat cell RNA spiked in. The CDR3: CAGSYGLAGGPYEQYF. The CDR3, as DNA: TGTGCCGGCAGTTACGGTCTGGCAGGGGGACCCTACGAGCAGTACTTC.